One sample yielded the 28 T cell receptor beta chains listed below, sequenced in a study of shared clonotypes between healthy human individuals. TCRdb keeps only in-frame clones here, not all; method: immunoSEQ multiplex PCR. The sample holds over 2,000,000 clones; just under 95% are singletons and the top ten take around 1.7%. Cells designated naive CD8 were CD45RO-negative and were positively selected for CCR7, with terminally differentiated effector memory CD45RA+ cells excluded. Sequenced: naive CD8+ T cells from PBMCs. The receptors here all came from a man younger than 35 in good health. Some clones in this sample may be carry-over from other donors' samples.

The rearrangement links TRBV6-5 to TRBJ2-7; TRBD1 or TRBD2 may be the D gene (5 bases each). The CDR3 is 15 amino acids. Per the germline V gene, CDR1 is MNHEY and CDR2 is SVGAGI. The V and J ends lost 6 bases and 4 bases respectively, with 19 bases between them. In DNA, the CDR3 is TGTGCCAGCAGCACCCCTGGGGGAGCGGCATACGAGCAGTACTTC. It specifies CASSTPGGAAYEQYF.

The chain has TRBV9 and TRBJ2-7; possible D gene TRBD1, 6 bases. Trimming pared 4 bases from V and 3 bases from J, leaving 14 bases between. Per germline, CDR1 SGDLS and CDR2 YYNGEE. The CDR3 contains 14 residues. DNA for the CDR3: TGTGCCAGCAGCCCCAGGGACAACCACTACGAGCAGTACTTC. Translation gives CASSPRDNHYEQYF.

The chain recombines TRBV11-2 with TRBJ2-4; 11 nucleotides line up with TRBD2. Trimming removed 4 bases from V and 4 bases from J; junction bases left unmatched: 6. CDR3 length: 16 amino acids. Germline values: CDR1 SGHAT, CDR2 FQNNGV. The CDR3 region has the DNA TGTGCCAGCAGCTCGGGACTAGCGGAATTAAAAAACATTCAGTACTTC. Translating it yields CASSSGLAELKNIQYF.

This sequence joins TRBV2 and TRBJ2-7, with D perhaps TRBD1 (6 bases). This CDR3 is 15 amino acids long. Per germline, CDR1 SNHLY and CDR2 FYNNEI. V lost 3 bases and J lost 4, with 16 bases in between. The CDR3 region has the DNA TGTGCCAGCAGTGAGCAACCGGGACACCTATACGAGCAGTACTTC. The encoded protein is CASSEQPGHLYEQYF.

V is TRBV4-1 and J is TRBJ2-7; D perhaps matches TRBD1 (6 bases). Trimming removed 1 base at V and 1 base at J, with 11 bases between. From germline, CDR1 is MGHRA and CDR2 YSYEKL. This CDR3 is built from 15 residues. The DNA for the CDR3 is TGCGCCAGCAGCCAAGGGGGGCACACTTCCTACGAGCAGTACTTC. Its protein product is CASSQGGHTSYEQYF.

Notes on this clone: Other DNA sequences in the same sample also yield this CDR3. The chain carries TRBV19 and TRBJ2-1; 8 nucleotides line up with TRBD2. Unmatched junction bases numbered 8, after V lost 6 bases and J lost 7 bases. Germline V lookup: CDR1 LNHDA, CDR2 SQIVND (reference sequence). This CDR3 region has 14 residues. CDR3 in amino acids: CASSPGLAGNEQFF. CDR3 bases: TGTGCCAGTAGCCCCGGACTAGCTGGGAATGAGCAGTTCTTC.

This chain links TRBV7-9 with TRBJ2-7, with D perhaps TRBD2 (6 bases). The CDR3 totals 14 residues. Germline loops: CDR1 SEHNR, CDR2 FQNEAQ (reference sequence). V shed 4 bases and J shed 3 bases, with 13 bases lying between them. The CDR3 loop reads CASSSGLTYYEQYF. The CDR3 DNA follows: TGTGCCAGCAGCTCAGGACTAACCTACTACGAGCAGTACTTC. Based on the CDR3 plus reference TRBV7-9 and TRBJ2-7, the full variable domain is DTGVSQNPRHKITKRGQNVTFRCDPISEHNRLYWYRQTLGQGPEFLTYFQNEAQLEKSRLLSDRFSAERPKGSFSTLEIQRTEQGDSAMYLCASSSGLTYYEQYFGPGTRLTVT.

This chain uses TRBV7-9 with TRBJ2-1; 8 nucleotides agree with TRBD2. Germline CDR1 is SEHNR and CDR2 is FQNEAQ (reference sequence). V dropped 5 bases and J dropped 9; count of bases not matched to a gene: 6. The CDR3 is made up of 13 amino acids. The CDR3 loop reads CASSPGLAGEQFF. The CDR3 coding sequence is TGTGCCAGCAGCCCCGGACTAGCCGGTGAGCAGTTCTTC.

CDR3 DNA: TGCAGCGTTTGGACAGGGGACAATCAGCCCCAGCATTTT. Translating gives CSVWTGDNQPQHF. The rearrangement links TRBV29-1 to TRBJ1-5; 9 bases are shared with TRBD1. This CDR3 is built from 13 residues. Trimming took 5 bases from V and 3 from J; bases not matched to a gene: 2. CDR1 SQVTM and CDR2 ANQGSEA come from the germline V gene.

This chain joins TRBV27 and TRBJ2-7; a possible D gene is TRBD2 (5 bases). The germline CDR1 and CDR2 sequences are MNHEY and SMNVEV (reference sequence). The CDR3 covers 15 residues. V was trimmed by 3 bases and J by 0 bases, leaving 12 bases between them. The CDR3 DNA reads as TGTGCCAGCAGTTTTGCCGGGAACCCCTCCTACGAGCAGTACTTC. Its protein product is CASSFAGNPSYEQYF.

On this clone itself: The same CDR3 arises from other DNA sequences in this sample as well. V and J are TRBV9 and TRBJ2-1, with TRBD1 matching over 7 bases. The CDR3 consists of 14 residues. V lost 0 bases, J lost 4 bases, and 1 base stayed unmatched. Germline V CDR1 and CDR2: SGDLS, YYNGEE. The DNA for the CDR3 is TGTGCCAGCAGCGTAGGACAGGGTTACAATGAGCAGTTCTTC. It codes for CASSVGQGYNEQFF.

The chain employs TRBV27 and TRBJ2-1; 8 nucleotides agree with TRBD2. CDR3 size: 16 residues. The trim removed 6 bases at V and 2 bases at J, leaving 9 bases unmatched. Germline V gene lookup returns CDR1 MNHEY and CDR2 SMNVEV (reference sequence). CDR3 loop: CASSPLTGGAYNEQFF. CDR3 DNA sequence: TGTGCCAGCAGCCCACTTACGGGAGGGGCCTACAATGAGCAGTTCTTC.

The V gene is TRBV7-9, the J gene TRBJ1-2, with a weak D call TRBD1 (6 bases). The CDR3 has 14 residues. Per the germline V gene, CDR1 is SEHNR and CDR2 is FQNEAQ (reference sequence). V gave up 4 bases and J gave up 7 bases, with 16 bases separating them. The CDR3 nucleotides are TGTGCCAGCAGCTCGAGGACAGTCCTATCTGGCTACACCTTC. Translated: CASSSRTVLSGYTF.

V usage is TRBV5-1 and J usage is TRBJ1-5; 8 bases are a match to TRBD1. The CDR3 has 15 amino acids. Germline V gene sequence: CDR1 SGHRS, CDR2 YFSETQ. V lost 4 bases to trimming and J lost 5 bases; unmatched junction nucleotides: 8. Written as DNA, the CDR3 is TGCGCCAGCAGCCCTGGACAGGGCCGGGATCAGCCCCAGCATTTT. It specifies CASSPGQGRDQPQHF.

The V gene is TRBV5-3, the J gene TRBJ2-3; no clear D gene. TRBV5-3 is placed among ORFs of uncertain function. The CDR3 runs 16 residues. V was cut by 4 bases and J by 0 bases, with 15 bases left in between. The CDR3 DNA follows: TGTGCCAGAAGCCCCGACTTGATAAATAGCACAGATACGCAGTATTTT. It encodes CARSPDLINSTDTQYF.

The chain uses TRBV7-9 and TRBJ1-4; a weak D match, TRBD1 (5 bases). From germline, CDR1 is SEHNR and CDR2 FQNEAQ (reference sequence). The V and J ends lost 5 bases and 0 bases respectively, with 13 bases between them. This CDR3 contains 16 residues. The CDR3 region is CASSVLGAATNEKLFF. In DNA, the CDR3 is TGTGCCAGCAGCGTCCTAGGGGCTGCAACTAATGAAAAACTGTTTTTT.

V gene TRBV5-4 combines with J gene TRBJ1-1; tentatively, D is TRBD1 (6 bases). The CDR3 has 14 residues. Germline CDR1 reads SGHNT; CDR2 reads YYREEE (reference sequence). V lost 1 base and J 5 bases, leaving 12 bases between the germline ends. DNA for the CDR3: TGTGCCAGCAGCTTGACAGGGTCCGGGACTGAAGCTTTCTTT. This codes for CASSLTGSGTEAFF. Full variable domain (outside the CDR3, taken from reference TRBV5-4 and TRBJ1-1): ETGVTQSPTHLIKTRGQQVTLRCSSQSGHNTVSWYQQALGQGPQFIFQYYREEENGRGNFPPRFSGLQFPNYSSELNVNALELDDSALYLCASSLTGSGTEAFFGQGTRLTVV.

This clone was seen once. V usage is TRBV15 and J usage is TRBJ2-5; D is possibly TRBD2 (6 bases). V lost 4 bases to trimming and J lost 3 bases, with 21 bases between them. CDR1 and CDR2 from the germline V gene are LNHNV and YYDKDF (reference sequence). This CDR3 has 17 residues. The CDR3 bases are TGTGCCACCAGCACCCGCCCCCTTAGCGGAAATAAAGAGACCCAGTACTTC. It is translated as CATSTRPLSGNKETQYF. Complete variable domain (other parts from reference TRBV15 and TRBJ2-5): DAMVIQNPRYQVTQFGKPVTLSCSQTLNHNVMYWYQQKSSQAPKLLFHYYDKDFNNEADTPDNFQSRRPNTSFCFLDIRSPGLGDTAMYLCATSTRPLSGNKETQYFGPGTRLLVL.

The rearrangement uses TRBV28 and TRBJ2-7; maybe TRBD2 (6 bases). V was shortened by 8 bases and J by 1 base, with 24 bases between the two germline ends. CDR1 and CDR2 from the germline V gene are MDHEN and SYDVKM. The CDR3 is 17 amino acids. The CDR3 DNA follows: TGTGCCAGCGGCTCTTGGCGGGATTACCCCCGATCCTACGAGCAGTACTTC. This encodes CASGSWRDYPRSYEQYF.

This chain links TRBV4-1 with TRBJ1-5, with a weak D call TRBD1 (6 bases). V lost 7 bases and J 0 bases, leaving 16 bases between the germline ends. This CDR3 is built from 16 residues. Germline-derived CDR1 and CDR2 are MGHRA and YSYEKL. The DNA of the CDR3 is TGCGCCAGCAAGGATGGGGGGGCCAATAGCAATCAGCCCCAGCATTTT. It specifies CASKDGGANSNQPQHF.

The J gene is TRBJ1-2, the V gene TRBV15, with a possible D match to TRBD1 (6 bases). Germline V gene sequence: CDR1 LNHNV, CDR2 YYDKDF (reference sequence). Trimming shortened V by 7 bases and J by 3 bases, and 15 bases separated the two germline ends. CDR3 length equals 14 residues. The CDR3 here is CATTNTTGYYGYTF. The DNA for the CDR3 is TGTGCCACCACCAATACGACAGGTTACTATGGCTACACCTTC.

CDR3 coding DNA: TGCGCCAGCAGTCAATCCCGTACTAGCGGGAGTAGGAACACCGGGGAGCTGTTTTTT. This sequence encodes CASSQSRTSGSRNTGELFF. The chain combines TRBV23-1 with TRBJ2-2; 11 bases are shared with TRBD2. TRBV23-1 is an open reading frame whose function is uncertain. This CDR3 comprises 19 residues. Trimming at V came to 0 bases and at J to 1 base, leaving 7 bases not matched to a gene.

The chain links TRBV30 to TRBJ1-1, with a possible D match to TRBD1 (6 bases). Germline V gives CDR1 GTSNPN, CDR2 SVGIG (reference sequence). Trimming removed 3 bases from V and 0 bases from J, with 17 bases in between. CDR3 length equals 16 residues. The CDR3 DNA reads TGTGCCTGGAGCGCTGGATTAGGGGGGGTGAACACTGAAGCTTTCTTT. Its translation: CAWSAGLGGVNTEAFF.

The chain uses TRBV7-5 and TRBJ1-2; TRBD1 is taken as the D call from the table, unchecked against the DNA. TRBV7-5 is assigned pseudogene status. This CDR3 has 13 residues. Written as DNA, the CDR3 is TGTGCCAGAAGCGGAACAGAGATCTATGGCTACACCTTC. As protein: CARSGTEIYGYTF.

The chain is built from TRBV30 and TRBJ1-2; a possible D gene is TRBD1 (6 bases). This CDR3 has 15 amino acids. V was clipped by 3 bases and J by 1 base, with 15 bases between them. Germline lookup yields CDR1 GTSNPN and CDR2 SVGIG (reference sequence). The CDR3 DNA sequence: TGTGCCTGGAGCGCAGGGGAGGAGGATAACTATGGCTACACCTTC. This gives the protein CAWSAGEEDNYGYTF.

This chain links TRBV11-1 with TRBJ1-2; possible D gene TRBD1, 5 bases. The CDR3 length is 15 residues. Trimming took 5 bases from V and 5 from J, leaving 18 bases between them. In germline, CDR1 is SGHAT, CDR2 FQDESV (reference sequence). CDR3 sequence (DNA): TGTGCCAGCAGCATCTCACCGGGACCGAGGTATGGCTACACCTTC. This encodes CASSISPGPRYGYTF.

The rearrangement uses TRBV9 and TRBJ2-5; no clear D. CDR3 length: 16 amino acids. V lost 0 bases to trimming and J lost 1 base, with 13 bases between them. CDR1 and CDR2 from the germline V gene are SGDLS and YYNGEE. CDR3 amino acids: CASSVEKIMGQETQYF. The CDR3 nucleotides read TGTGCCAGCAGCGTAGAAAAGATAATGGGCCAAGAGACCCAGTACTTC.

The chain combines TRBV10-3 with TRBJ1-1; a weak D match, TRBD1 (5 bases). CDR3 length: 16 amino acids. Germline loops: CDR1 ENHRY, CDR2 SYGVKD. Trimming took off 1 base at V and 5 bases at J, with 17 bases between the two ends. CDR3 in amino acids: CAISEFTGQGGTEAFF. CDR3 DNA: TGTGCCATCAGTGAGTTTACTGGTCAGGGTGGGACTGAAGCTTTCTTT.